What follows are 17 T cell receptor beta chains derived from one specimen sequenced in a study of response to subunit inactivated influenza vaccine. One entry per CDR3 protein results from TCRdb running MiXCR on the RT-PCR reads. The sample holds 650,000 to 800,000 distinct CDR3 sequences, around 14% seen once. The sample was PBMCs from blood, taken 14 days before vaccination. These receptors were collected from a man aged 50 to 60 who received an inactivated influenza vaccine.

Many counts were recorded for this clonotype. The CDR3 nucleotides are TGTGCCAGCAGTCCGTCGACTAGCAGGAGCTCCTACGAGCAGTACTTC. Translation: CASSPSTSRSSYEQYF. The V and J genes are TRBV27 and TRBJ2-7; 7 bases are a match to TRBD2. The V segment lost 5 bases and the J segment 0 bases; nucleotides outside the gene matches: 10. The CDR3 runs 16 residues. Looked up from germline, CDR1 is MNHEY and CDR2 is SMNVEV (reference sequence).

This clonotype was detected ten times or more. V and J are TRBV6-5 and TRBJ1-1; D remains ambiguous. V dropped 0 bases and J dropped 0 bases, with 8 bases sitting between them. This CDR3 comprises 15 residues. Germline V gene data show CDR1 as MNHEY and CDR2 as SVGAGI. DNA of the CDR3: TGTGCCAGCAGTTACTCGATCTCGATGAACACTGAAGCTTTCTTT. This encodes CASSYSISMNTEAFF.

This clonotype was recorded once. The rearrangement links TRBV15 to TRBJ1-5; D remains ambiguous. CDR3 size: 14 residues. V lost 0 bases, J lost 2 bases, and 5 bases lay in between. Germline V CDR1 and CDR2: LNHNV, YYDKDF (reference sequence). CDR3 sequence reads: CATSREVGNQPQHF. The CDR3 DNA reads TGTGCCACCAGCAGAGAAGTAGGCAATCAGCCCCAGCATTTT.

V gene TRBV5-1 combines with J gene TRBJ2-5; no clear D gene. The CDR3 extends over 13 amino acids. Trimming left V 7 bases short and J 0 bases short, with 10 bases between. Germline V lookup: CDR1 SGHRS, CDR2 YFSETQ. The CDR3 here is CASARLDQETQYF. In DNA form, the CDR3 reads TGCGCCAGCGCTCGGCTAGACCAAGAGACCCAGTACTTC.

The CDR3 DNA is TGTGCCACCAGTGTAGGGGACCTCACAGCTTTCTTT. Translating it yields CATSVGDLTAFF. V is TRBV15 and J is TRBJ1-1; possible D gene TRBD1, 5 bases. Per germline, CDR1 LNHNV and CDR2 YYDKDF (reference sequence). V was pared by 6 bases and J by 10 bases, with 15 bases between. This CDR3 is 12 amino acids long.

V gene TRBV15 combines with J gene TRBJ1-2, with a possible D match to TRBD1 (6 bases). The V and J ends lost 0 bases and 4 bases respectively, with 24 bases between them. This CDR3 has 19 amino acids. Germline values: CDR1 LNHNV, CDR2 YYDKDF (reference sequence). The CDR3 region is CATSRDRGYSGATLYGYTF. The DNA of the CDR3 is TGTGCCACCAGCAGAGATCGAGGATATTCAGGGGCTACCCTCTATGGCTACACCTTC.

This clonotype was detected a few times. The chain joins TRBV5-5 to TRBJ2-3, with D unresolved. Germline-derived CDR1 and CDR2 are SGHKS and YYEKEE (reference sequence). The CDR3 spans 13 residues. The germline V and J ends were trimmed by 1 base and 5 bases, with 8 bases remaining between them. The CDR3: CASSLSPGDTQYF. The CDR3 bases are TGTGCCAGCAGCTTGTCTCCGGGAGATACGCAGTATTTT. Full variable domain (rest looked up from reference TRBV5-5 and TRBJ2-3): DAGVTQSPTHLIKTRGQQVTLRCSPISGHKSVSWYQQVLGQGPQFIFQYYEKEERGRGNFPDRFSARQFPNYSSELNVNALLLGDSALYLCASSLSPGDTQYFGPGTRLTVL.

The sample holds many counts of this clonotype. The chain uses TRBV12-3 or TRBV12-4 and TRBJ2-4; TRBD1 or TRBD2 may be the D gene (6 bases each). Trimming took off 6 bases at V and 6 bases at J, with 18 bases between the two ends. This CDR3 is built from 15 residues. The CDR3 is CASSPDRGRINIQYF. The CDR3 nucleotides read TGTGCCAGCAGCCCGGACCGGGGGCGGATAAACATTCAGTACTTC.

This clonotype was counted only a few times. The CDR3 bases are TGTGCCAGTAGTATAGATGAACCGACAGATACGCAGTATTTT. Translating gives CASSIDEPTDTQYF. V and J are TRBV19 and TRBJ2-3, with no clear D. CDR3 size: 14 residues. V lost 0 bases, J lost 3 bases, and 7 bases lay in between. CDR1 is LNHDA, CDR2 SQIVND, per germline (reference sequence).

This clonotype came up a few times. The chain is built from TRBV6-5 and TRBJ1-5; D uncertain. V lost 0 bases to trimming and J lost 3 bases, with 9 bases between them. The CDR3 has 15 residues. Germline loops: CDR1 MNHEY, CDR2 SVGAGI. This chain's CDR3 is CASSYSGSDNQPQHF. DNA for the CDR3: TGTGCCAGCAGTTACTCTGGGTCGGACAATCAGCCCCAGCATTTT.

The chain couples TRBV5-1 to TRBJ2-7, with TRBD2 identical over 11 bases. The germline CDR1 and CDR2 sequences are SGHRS and YFSETQ. V lost 4 bases and J lost 3; bases outside the gene matches: 6. The length of the CDR3 is 15 residues. CDR3 protein: CASSVGLAAIYEQYF. The CDR3 bases are TGCGCCAGCAGCGTGGGACTAGCGGCTATCTACGAGCAGTACTTC.

The chain combines TRBV12-3 or TRBV12-4 with TRBJ2-7; D is undetermined. The V gene lost 5 bases and the J gene lost 5 bases, with 16 bases spanning the gap. CDR3 length: 14 amino acids. The CDR3 sequence: CASSRTSDGDEQYF. CDR3 bases: TGTGCCAGCAGTCGTACCTCTGACGGAGACGAGCAGTACTTC.

The chain uses TRBV6-2 or TRBV6-3 and TRBJ1-2, with no clear D. Germline values: CDR1 MNHEY, CDR2 SVGEGT. This CDR3 contains 16 residues. Trimming removed 5 bases from V and 1 base from J, with 17 bases in between. CDR3 in DNA: TGTGCCAGCAGTACCCGGTTTGGCGCCGTTAACTATGGCTACACCTTC. Encoded protein: CASSTRFGAVNYGYTF.

This clonotype turned up a few times. V and J are TRBV6-4 and TRBJ2-1; no clear D. Germline CDR1 and CDR2: MRHNA and SNTAGT. V lost 6 bases and J lost 1, with 16 bases in between. This CDR3 has 16 amino acids. CDR3 nucleotides: TGTGCCAGCAGCCTGAATGTCCTGTCGTCCTACAATGAGCAGTTCTTC. It specifies CASSLNVLSSYNEQFF.

This clonotype occurred once. The chain is built from TRBV20-1 and TRBJ1-1; 9 nucleotides align to TRBD1. The CDR3 extends over 15 amino acids. V lost 2 bases to trimming and J lost 1 base; unmatched junction nucleotides: 5. Per germline, CDR1 DFQATT and CDR2 SNEGSKA (reference sequence). The CDR3 DNA reads TGCAGTGCTAGATGGACAGGGGAAGGGAACACTGAAGCTTTCTTT. Translating gives CSARWTGEGNTEAFF.

The genes are TRBV10-3 and TRBJ2-7; D perhaps matches TRBD2 (6 bases). V lost 0 bases and J lost 3, with 12 bases in between. CDR3 length: 15 amino acids. Germline CDR1 is ENHRY and CDR2 is SYGVKD. The CDR3 DNA reads as TGTGCCATCAGTGAGTCGAGGCGCGGGGACTACGAGCAGTACTTC. It encodes CAISESRRGDYEQYF.

The CDR3 reads CASMLFPNQPQHF. The CDR3 DNA is TGTGCCAGCATGCTCTTTCCGAATCAGCCCCAGCATTTT. The rearrangement links TRBV6-2 or TRBV6-3 to TRBJ1-5, with no clear D. CDR1 and CDR2 (germline): MNHEY, SVGEGT. Trimming took off 7 bases at V and 4 bases at J, with 11 bases between the two ends. CDR3 length: 13 residues.